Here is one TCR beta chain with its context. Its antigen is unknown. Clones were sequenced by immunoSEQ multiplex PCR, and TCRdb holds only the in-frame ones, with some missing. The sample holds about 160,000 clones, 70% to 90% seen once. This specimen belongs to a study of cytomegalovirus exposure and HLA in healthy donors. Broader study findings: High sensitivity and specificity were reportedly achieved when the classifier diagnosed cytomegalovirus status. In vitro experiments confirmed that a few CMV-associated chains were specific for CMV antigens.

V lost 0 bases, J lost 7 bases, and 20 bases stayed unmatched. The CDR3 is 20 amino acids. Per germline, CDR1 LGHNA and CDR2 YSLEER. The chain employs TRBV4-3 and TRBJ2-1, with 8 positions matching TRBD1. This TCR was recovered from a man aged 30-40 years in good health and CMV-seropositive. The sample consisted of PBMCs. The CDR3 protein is CASSQDEQGEVWGWGNEQFF. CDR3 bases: TGCGCCAGCAGCCAAGACGAACAGGGGGAGGTGTGGGGTTGGGGAAATGAGCAGTTCTTC.